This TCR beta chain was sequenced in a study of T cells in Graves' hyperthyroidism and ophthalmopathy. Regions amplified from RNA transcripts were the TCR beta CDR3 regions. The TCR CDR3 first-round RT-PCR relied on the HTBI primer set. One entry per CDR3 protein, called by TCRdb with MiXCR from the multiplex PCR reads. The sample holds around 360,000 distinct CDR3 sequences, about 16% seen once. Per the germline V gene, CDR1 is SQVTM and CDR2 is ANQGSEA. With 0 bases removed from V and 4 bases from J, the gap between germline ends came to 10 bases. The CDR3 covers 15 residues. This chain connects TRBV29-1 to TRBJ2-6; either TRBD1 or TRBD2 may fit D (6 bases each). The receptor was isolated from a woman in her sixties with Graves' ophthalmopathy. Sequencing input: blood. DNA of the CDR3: TGCAGCGTTGAAGATCGGGGGCTCGGGGCCAACGTCCTGACTTTC. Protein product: CSVEDRGLGANVLTF.